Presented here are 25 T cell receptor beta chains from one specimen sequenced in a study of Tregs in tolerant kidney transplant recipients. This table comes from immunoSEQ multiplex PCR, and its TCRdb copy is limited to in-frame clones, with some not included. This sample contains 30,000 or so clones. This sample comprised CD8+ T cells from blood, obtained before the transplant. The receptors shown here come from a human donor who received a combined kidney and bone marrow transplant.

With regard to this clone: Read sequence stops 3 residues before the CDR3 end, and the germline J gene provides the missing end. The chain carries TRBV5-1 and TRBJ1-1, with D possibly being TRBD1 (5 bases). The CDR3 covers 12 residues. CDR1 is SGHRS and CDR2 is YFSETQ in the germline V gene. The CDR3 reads CASFTPQGAAFF. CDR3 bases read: TGCGCCAGCTTCACCCCGCAGGGCGCA. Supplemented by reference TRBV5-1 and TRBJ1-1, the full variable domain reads KAGVTQTPRYLIKTRGQQVTLSCSPISGHRSVSWYQQTPGQGLQFLFEYFSETQRNKGNFPGRFSGRQFSNSRSEMNVSTLELGDSALYLCASFTPQGAAFFGQGTRLTVV.

The CDR3 DNA, read in part, is TGTGCCAGCAGCCCCCCAGAGCAAGAGACC. Translation: CASSPPEQET. The full CDR3 reads CASSPPEQETQYF. V is TRBV11-2 and J is TRBJ2-5; D ambiguous. The CDR3 end lies 3 residues beyond the end of the read and is filled in from the germline J gene. V was pared by 5 bases and J by 2 bases, with 9 bases between. The CDR3 is 13 amino acids. Per germline, CDR1 SGHAT and CDR2 FQNNGV.

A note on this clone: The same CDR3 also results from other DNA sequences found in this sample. CDR3: CASSLRPPGLEQYF. The sequenced CDR3 bases are TGTGCCAGTAGCCTCCGCCCCCCGGGACTCGAG. This chain links TRBV7-9 with TRBJ2-7; the D gene is possibly TRBD2 (6 bases). The sequence runs out 3 residues before the end of the CDR3; the remainder is reconstructed from the germline J gene. Germline loops: CDR1 SEHNR, CDR2 FQNEAQ (reference sequence). The CDR3 is made up of 14 amino acids. V was trimmed by 9 bases and J by 6 bases, leaving 21 bases between them.

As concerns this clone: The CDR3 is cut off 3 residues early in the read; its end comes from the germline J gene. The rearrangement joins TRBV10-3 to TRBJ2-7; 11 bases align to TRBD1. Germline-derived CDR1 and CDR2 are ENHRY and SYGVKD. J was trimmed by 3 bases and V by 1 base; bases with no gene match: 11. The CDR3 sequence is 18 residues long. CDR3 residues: CAISELGTGGGLDYEQYF. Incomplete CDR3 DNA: TGTGCCATCAGTGAGTTAGGGACAGGGGGTGGTCTTGACTACGAG.

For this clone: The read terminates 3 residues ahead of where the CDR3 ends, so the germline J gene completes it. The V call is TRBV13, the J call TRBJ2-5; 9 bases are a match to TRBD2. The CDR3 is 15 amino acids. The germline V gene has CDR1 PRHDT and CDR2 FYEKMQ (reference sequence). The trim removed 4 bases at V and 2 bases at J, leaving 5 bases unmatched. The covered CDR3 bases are TGTGCCAGCAGCTCGACTAGCGGAAGACAAGAGACC. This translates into CASSSTSGRQET. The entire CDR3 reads CASSSTSGRQETQYF.

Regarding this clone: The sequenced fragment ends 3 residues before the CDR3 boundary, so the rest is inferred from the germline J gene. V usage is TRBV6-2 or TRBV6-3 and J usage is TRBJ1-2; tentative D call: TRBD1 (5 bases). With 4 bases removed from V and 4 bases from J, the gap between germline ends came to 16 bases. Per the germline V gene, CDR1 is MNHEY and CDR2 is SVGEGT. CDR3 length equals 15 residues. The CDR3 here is CASSSPGVGGYGYTF. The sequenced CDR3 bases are TGTGCCAGCAGTTCCCCCGGCGTGGGGGGCTATGGC.

CDR3 in amino acids: CSAPRLATYNEQFF. Partial CDR3 DNA: TGCAGTGCCCCCCGACTAGCGACCTACAATGAG. V gene TRBV20-1 combines with J gene TRBJ2-1, with TRBD2 matching over 8 bases. The CDR3 goes on 3 residues after the read ends, and that part is filled in from the germline J gene. CDR1 is DFQATT and CDR2 is SNEGSKA in the germline V gene (reference sequence). The CDR3 runs to 14 residues. Germline trimming cut 6 bases from V and 2 bases from J; bases unmatched to any gene: 6.

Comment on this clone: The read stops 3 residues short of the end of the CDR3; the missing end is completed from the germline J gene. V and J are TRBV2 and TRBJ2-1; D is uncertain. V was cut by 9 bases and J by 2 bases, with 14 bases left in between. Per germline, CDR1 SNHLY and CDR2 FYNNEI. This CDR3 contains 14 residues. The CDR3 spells CASTSLDTYNEQFF. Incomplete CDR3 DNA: TGTGCCAGTACGTCGTTAGACACCTACAATGAG.

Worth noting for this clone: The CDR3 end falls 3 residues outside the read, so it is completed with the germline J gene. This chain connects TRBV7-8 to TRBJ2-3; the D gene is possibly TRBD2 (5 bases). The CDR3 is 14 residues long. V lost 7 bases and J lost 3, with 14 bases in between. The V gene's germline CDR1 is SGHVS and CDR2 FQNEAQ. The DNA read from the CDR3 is TGTGCCAGCATCCCTGGCTTAGCGACAGATACG. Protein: CASIPGLATDT. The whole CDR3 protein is CASIPGLATDTQYF.

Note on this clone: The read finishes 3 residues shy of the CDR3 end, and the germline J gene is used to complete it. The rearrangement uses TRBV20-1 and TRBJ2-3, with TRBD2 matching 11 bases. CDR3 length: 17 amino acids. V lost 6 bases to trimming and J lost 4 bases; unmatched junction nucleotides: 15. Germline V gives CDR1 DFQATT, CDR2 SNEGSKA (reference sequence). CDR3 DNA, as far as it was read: TGCAGTGCGCTACTAGCGGGAGTGTCGGTTGGGGCAGATACG. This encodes CSALLAGVSVGADT. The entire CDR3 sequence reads CSALLAGVSVGADTQYF.

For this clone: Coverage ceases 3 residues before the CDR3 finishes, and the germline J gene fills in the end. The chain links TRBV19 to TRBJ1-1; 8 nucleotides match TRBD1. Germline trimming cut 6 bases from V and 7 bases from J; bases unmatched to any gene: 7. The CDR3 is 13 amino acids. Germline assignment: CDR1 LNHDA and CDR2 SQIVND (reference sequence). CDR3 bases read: TGTGCCAGTAGAGGGCAGGGGGCGATTGAA. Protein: CASRGQGAIE. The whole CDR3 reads CASRGQGAIEAFF. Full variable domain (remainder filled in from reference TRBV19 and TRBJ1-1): DGGITQSPKYLFRKEGQNVTLSCEQNLNHDAMYWYRQDPGQGLRLIYYSQIVNDFQKGDIAEGYSVSREKKESFPLTVTSAQKNPTAFYLCASRGQGAIEAFFGQGTRLTVV.

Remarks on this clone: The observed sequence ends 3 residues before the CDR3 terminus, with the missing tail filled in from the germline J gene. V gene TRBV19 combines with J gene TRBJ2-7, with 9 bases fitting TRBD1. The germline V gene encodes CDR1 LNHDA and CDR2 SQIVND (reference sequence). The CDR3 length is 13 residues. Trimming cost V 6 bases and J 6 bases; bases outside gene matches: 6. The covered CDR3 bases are TGTGCCAGTAGCGGGACAGGGTTCGCCGAG. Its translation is CASSGTGFAE. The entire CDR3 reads CASSGTGFAEQYF.

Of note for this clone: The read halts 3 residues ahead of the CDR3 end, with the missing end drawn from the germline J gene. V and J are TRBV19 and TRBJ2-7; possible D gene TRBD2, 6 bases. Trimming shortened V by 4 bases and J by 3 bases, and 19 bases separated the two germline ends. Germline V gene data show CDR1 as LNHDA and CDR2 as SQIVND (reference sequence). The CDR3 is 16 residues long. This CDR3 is CASSKIRDSNFYEQYF. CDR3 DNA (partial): TGTGCCAGTAGTAAAATCCGGGACTCAAACTTCTACGAG.

CDR3 in amino acids: CASSPPAGSYEQYF. CDR3 bases read: TGTGCCAGCTCACCACCTGCCGGCTCCTACGAG. This chain links TRBV18 with TRBJ2-7; no clear D. The read ends 3 residues shy of where the CDR3 ends; the end is completed using the germline J gene. CDR1 and CDR2 from the germline V gene are KGHSH and LQKENI. The CDR3 contains 14 residues. Trimming shortened V by 0 bases and J by 0 bases, and 6 bases separated the two germline ends.

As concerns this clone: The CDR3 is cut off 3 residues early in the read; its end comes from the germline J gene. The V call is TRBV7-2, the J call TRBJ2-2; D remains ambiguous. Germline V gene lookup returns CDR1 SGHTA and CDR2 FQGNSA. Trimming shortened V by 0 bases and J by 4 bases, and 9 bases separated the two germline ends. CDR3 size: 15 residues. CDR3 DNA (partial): TGTGCCAGCAGCTTAGCGACTGGATTCACCGGGGAG. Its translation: CASSLATGFTGE. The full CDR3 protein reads CASSLATGFTGELFF.

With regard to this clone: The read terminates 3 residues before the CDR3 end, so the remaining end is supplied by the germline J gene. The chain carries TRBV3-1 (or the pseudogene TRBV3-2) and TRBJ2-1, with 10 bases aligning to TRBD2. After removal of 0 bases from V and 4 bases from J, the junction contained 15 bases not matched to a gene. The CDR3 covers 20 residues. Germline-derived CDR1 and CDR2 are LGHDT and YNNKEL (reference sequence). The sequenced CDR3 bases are TGTGCCAGCAGCCAAGAAGGGACTAGCGAGCTGTCAAGGGAGTACAATGAG. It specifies CASSQEGTSELSREYNE. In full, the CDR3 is CASSQEGTSELSREYNEQFF.

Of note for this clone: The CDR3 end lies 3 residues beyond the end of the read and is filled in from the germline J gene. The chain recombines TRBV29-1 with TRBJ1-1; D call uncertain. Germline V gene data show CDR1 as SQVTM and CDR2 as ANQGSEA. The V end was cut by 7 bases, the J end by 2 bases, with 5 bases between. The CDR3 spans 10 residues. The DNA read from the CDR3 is TGCAGCGCGGTAAACACTGAA. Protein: CSAVNTE. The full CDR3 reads CSAVNTEAFF.

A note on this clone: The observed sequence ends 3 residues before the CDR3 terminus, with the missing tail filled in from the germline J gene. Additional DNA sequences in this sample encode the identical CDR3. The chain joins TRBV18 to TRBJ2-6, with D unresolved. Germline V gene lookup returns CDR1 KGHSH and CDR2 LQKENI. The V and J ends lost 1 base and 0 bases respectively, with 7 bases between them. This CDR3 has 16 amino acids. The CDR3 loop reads CASSPRASSGANVLTF. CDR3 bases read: TGTGCCAGCTCACCACGCGCGAGCTCTGGGGCCAACGTC.

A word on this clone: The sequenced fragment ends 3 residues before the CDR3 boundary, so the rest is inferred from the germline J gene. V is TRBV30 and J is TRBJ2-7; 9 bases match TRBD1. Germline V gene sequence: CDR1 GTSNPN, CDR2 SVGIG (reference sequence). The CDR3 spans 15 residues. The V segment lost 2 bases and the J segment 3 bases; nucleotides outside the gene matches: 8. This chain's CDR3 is CAWSSSRDRVYEQYF. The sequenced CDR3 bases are TGTGCCTGGAGTTCTTCCCGGGACAGGGTCTACGAG.

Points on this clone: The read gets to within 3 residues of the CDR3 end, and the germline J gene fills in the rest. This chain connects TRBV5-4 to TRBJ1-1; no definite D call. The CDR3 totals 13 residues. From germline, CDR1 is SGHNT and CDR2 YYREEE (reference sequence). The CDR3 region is CASSLESPSRAFF. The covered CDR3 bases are TGTGCCAGCAGCTTGGAGTCACCTTCAAGG.

The CDR3 DNA, read in part, is TGTGCCAGTATGGGGGACTTTGGGGGAAAA. It translates to CASMGDFGGK. The entire CDR3 protein reads CASMGDFGGKLFF. The chain is built from TRBV19 and TRBJ1-4; the D gene is possibly TRBD1 (5 bases). The CDR3 end lies 3 residues beyond the end of the read and is filled in from the germline J gene. Deletions cut 7 bases from V and 10 bases from J, with 16 bases between. Germline CDR1 and CDR2: LNHDA and SQIVND (reference sequence). The CDR3 is 13 amino acids.

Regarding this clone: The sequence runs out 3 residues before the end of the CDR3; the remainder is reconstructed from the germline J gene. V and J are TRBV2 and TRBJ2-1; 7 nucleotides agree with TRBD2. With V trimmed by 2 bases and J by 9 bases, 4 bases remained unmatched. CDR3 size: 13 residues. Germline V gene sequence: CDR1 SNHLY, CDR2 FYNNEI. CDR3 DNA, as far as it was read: TGTGCCAGCAGTGAATCCACGGGGGGTGAG. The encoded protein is CASSESTGGE. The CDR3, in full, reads CASSESTGGEQFF.

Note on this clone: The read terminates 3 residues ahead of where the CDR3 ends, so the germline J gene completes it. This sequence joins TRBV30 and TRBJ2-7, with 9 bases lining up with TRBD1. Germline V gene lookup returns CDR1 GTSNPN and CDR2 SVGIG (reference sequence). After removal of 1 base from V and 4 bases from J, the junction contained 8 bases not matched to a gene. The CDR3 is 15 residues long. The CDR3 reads CAWSGGDRGIYEQYF. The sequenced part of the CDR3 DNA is TGTGCCTGGAGTGGAGGAGACAGGGGGATTTACGAG.

The sequenced part of the CDR3 DNA is TGTGCCAGCAGCTCAGGAGTCACTGAA. This sequence encodes CASSSGVTE. The full CDR3 protein reads CASSSGVTEAFF. The V gene is TRBV6-2 or TRBV6-3, the J gene TRBJ1-1; D remains ambiguous. The read ends 3 residues shy of where the CDR3 ends; the end is completed using the germline J gene. The CDR3 has 12 amino acids. Germline values: CDR1 MNHEY, CDR2 SVGEGT. Trimming shortened V by 6 bases and J by 4 bases, and 9 bases separated the two germline ends.

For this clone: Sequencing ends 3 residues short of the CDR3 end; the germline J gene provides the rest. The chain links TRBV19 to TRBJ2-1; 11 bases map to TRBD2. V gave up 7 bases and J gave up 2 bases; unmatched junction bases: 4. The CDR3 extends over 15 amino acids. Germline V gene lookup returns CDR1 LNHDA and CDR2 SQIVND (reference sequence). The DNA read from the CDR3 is TGTGCCAGTACCACGGGACTAGCGGCCTACAATGAG. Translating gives CASTTGLAAYNE. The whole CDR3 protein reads CASTTGLAAYNEQFF.